These T cell receptor beta chains were read from a single sample in a study of shared clonotypes between healthy human individuals. Repertoires were generated with immunoSEQ multiplex PCR, while TCRdb's copy carries only in-frame clones and drops some. Of almost 750,000 clones detected, roughly 72% appear once; the ten largest clones hold under 2%. Source material: memory CD4+ T cells sorted from blood. These receptors came from a woman in her 30s in good health. The CDR3 runs from the conserved cysteine through the conserved F or W. The D gene is left open where the match is weak. Not every row has a clone size; where given, it reads once, few, many or a size class.

D gene: NA
V gene: TRBV25-1
clone size: NA
J gene: TRBJ1-1
CDR3 DNA: TGTGCCAGCAGTGAAGATGGATGGTTTCAGGGGCGAATCACTGAAGCTTTCTTT
CDR3 protein: CASSEDGWFQGRITEAFF

D gene: TRBD1
V gene: TRBV7-7
clone size: NA
J gene: TRBJ1-2
CDR3 DNA: TGTGCCAGCAGCTTATTAGACAGGGTATTCCTCTCTTTAGGCTACACCTTC
CDR3 protein: CASSLLDRVFLSLGYTF

D gene: TRBD1
V gene: TRBV6-1
clone size: once
J gene: TRBJ2-5
CDR3 DNA: TGTGCCAGCGGGGACAGGGCGGGCGAGACCCAGTACTTC
CDR3 protein: CASGDRAGETQYF

D gene: NA
V gene: TRBV6-4
clone size: few
J gene: TRBJ2-3
CDR3 DNA: TGTGCGGCGGGGTCCACAGATACGCAGTATTTT
CDR3 protein: CAAGSTDTQYF

D gene: NA
V gene: TRBV13
clone size: NA
J gene: TRBJ2-1
CDR3 DNA: TGTGCCAGCAGCCACTCCCGGGGATCTTACAATGAGCAGTTCTTC
CDR3 protein: CASSHSRGSYNEQFF

D gene: TRBD1
V gene: TRBV5-1
clone size: NA
J gene: TRBJ1-2
CDR3 DNA: TGCGCCAGCAGTCAACAGGGGAATAACTATGGCTACACCTTC
CDR3 protein: CASSQQGNNYGYTF

D gene: NA
V gene: TRBV7-6
clone size: NA
J gene: TRBJ2-7
CDR3 DNA: TGTGCCAGCAGCCCCGGACAGTCCACCTTAGCATTCTACGAGCAGTACTTC
CDR3 protein: CASSPGQSTLAFYEQYF

D gene: TRBD2
V gene: TRBV19
clone size: NA
J gene: TRBJ2-2
CDR3 DNA: TGTGCCAGTAGTTCATCCCCTCTAGCGGGAGCCGCCGGGGAGCTGTTTTTT
CDR3 protein: CASSSSPLAGAAGELFF

D gene: TRBD1
V gene: TRBV28
clone size: NA
J gene: TRBJ1-1
CDR3 DNA: TGTGCCAGCAGTTCTGGACAGGGACATGAAGCTTTCTTT
CDR3 protein: CASSSGQGHEAFF

D gene: NA
V gene: TRBV4-1
clone size: NA
J gene: TRBJ1-2
CDR3 DNA: TGCGCCAGCAGCCAAGCGGGGTATGGCTACACCTTC
CDR3 protein: CASSQAGYGYTF

D gene: TRBD2
V gene: TRBV6-1
clone size: once
J gene: TRBJ2-3
CDR3 DNA: TGTGCCAGCACGGGACTAGCGGGGTGGGATACGCAGTATTTT
CDR3 protein: CASTGLAGWDTQYF

D gene: NA
V gene: TRBV27
clone size: NA
J gene: TRBJ2-2
CDR3 DNA: TGTGCCAGCAGCGCGGCCTTTAACACCGGGGAGCTATTTTTT
CDR3 protein: CASSAAFNTGELFF

D gene: NA
V gene: TRBV7-2
clone size: NA
J gene: TRBJ2-3
CDR3 DNA: TGTGCCAGCAGCGACGTATCTTTCTCCACAGATACGCAGTATTTT
CDR3 protein: CASSDVSFSTDTQYF

D gene: NA
V gene: TRBV5-1
clone size: NA
J gene: TRBJ2-1
CDR3 DNA: TGCGCCAGCAGCTTGGATTCCGGGGAATACAATGAGCAGTTCTTC
CDR3 protein: CASSLDSGEYNEQFF

D gene: TRBD1
V gene: TRBV30
clone size: NA
J gene: TRBJ2-6
CDR3 DNA: TGTGCCTGGAGGCCGGGACAGGGAGGGGCCAACGTCCTGACTTTC
CDR3 protein: CAWRPGQGGANVLTF

D gene: NA
V gene: TRBV28
clone size: NA
J gene: TRBJ1-1
CDR3 DNA: TGTGCCAGCAAAATCAGGGGCTCGAACACTGAAGCTTTCTTT
CDR3 protein: CASKIRGSNTEAFF

D gene: NA
V gene: TRBV4-1
clone size: NA
J gene: TRBJ1-2
CDR3 DNA: TGCGCCAGCAGCCAGGGTCCGGCCCATAACTATGGCTACACCTTC
CDR3 protein: CASSQGPAHNYGYTF

D gene: TRBD1
V gene: TRBV9
clone size: once
J gene: TRBJ2-3
CDR3 DNA: TGTGCCAGCAGCTATCGACAGGGGGCGGGGAAAGATACGCAGTATTTT
CDR3 protein: CASSYRQGAGKDTQYF

D gene: NA
V gene: TRBV19
clone size: NA
J gene: TRBJ1-3
CDR3 DNA: TGTGCCAGTAGTCAGGAGTCCCCCCCGAGGATAGGAAACACCATATATTTT
CDR3 protein: CASSQESPPRIGNTIYF

D gene: TRBD2
V gene: TRBV11-2
clone size: NA
J gene: TRBJ2-7
CDR3 DNA: TGTGCCAGCAGCCCACGTAGAGCGGGAAGGGCCTACGAGCAGTACTTC
CDR3 protein: CASSPRRAGRAYEQYF

D gene: NA
V gene: TRBV28
clone size: few
J gene: TRBJ2-6
CDR3 DNA: TGTGCCAGCAGTTTAGCCGGTTCAGACTCTGGGGCCAACGTCCTGACTTTC
CDR3 protein: CASSLAGSDSGANVLTF

D gene: NA
V gene: TRBV4-2
clone size: NA
J gene: TRBJ2-5
CDR3 DNA: TGTGCCAGCAGCCAAGTAGGGGGGCTGGGTATGGAGACCCAGTACTTC
CDR3 protein: CASSQVGGLGMETQYF

D gene: NA
V gene: TRBV14
clone size: NA
J gene: TRBJ2-7
CDR3 DNA: TGTGCCAGCAGCCAAGCCAGGGGGTGGCGGGAGAGCGACGAGCAGTACTTC
CDR3 protein: CASSQARGWRESDEQYF

D gene: TRBD2
V gene: TRBV6-6
clone size: many
J gene: TRBJ2-1
CDR3 DNA: TGTGCCAGCAGCCCGGGACTAGAAGGCAATGAGCAGTTCTTC
CDR3 protein: CASSPGLEGNEQFF

D gene: NA
V gene: TRBV6-5
clone size: few
J gene: TRBJ2-7
CDR3 DNA: TGTGCCAGCAGGGGCCATAACATCTACGAGCAGTACTTC
CDR3 protein: CASRGHNIYEQYF

D gene: NA
V gene: TRBV19
clone size: NA
J gene: TRBJ2-2
CDR3 DNA: TGTGCCAGTAGTTCCCCCCTCCGAGGGGGGATAGGGGAGCTGTTTTTT
CDR3 protein: CASSSPLRGGIGELFF

D gene: NA
V gene: TRBV7-2
clone size: NA
J gene: TRBJ2-3
CDR3 DNA: TGTGCCAGCAGCTTGGGACCGCTAGGACACCCCGCGGGAGATACGCAGTATTTT
CDR3 protein: CASSLGPLGHPAGDTQYF

D gene: TRBD1
V gene: TRBV27
clone size: NA
J gene: TRBJ1-6
CDR3 DNA: TGTGCCAGCAGACAACAGGGGGAATCACCCCTCCACTTT
CDR3 protein: CASRQQGESPLHF

D gene: NA
V gene: TRBV5-8
clone size: NA
J gene: TRBJ2-7
CDR3 DNA: TGTGCCAGCAGCTTGTATCTATTCGCTGGCTCCTACGAGCAGTACTTC
CDR3 protein: CASSLYLFAGSYEQYF

D gene: TRBD1
V gene: TRBV5-1
clone size: NA
J gene: TRBJ2-3
CDR3 DNA: TGCGCCAGCAACGCGATTCGGCCAGGGGGAGATACGCAGTATTTT
CDR3 protein: CASNAIRPGGDTQYF

D gene: TRBD2
V gene: TRBV6-6
clone size: NA
J gene: TRBJ2-1
CDR3 DNA: TGTGCCAGCAGAGATCGGACTAGCGGGAGTGATGAGCAGTTCTTC
CDR3 protein: CASRDRTSGSDEQFF

D gene: TRBD2
V gene: TRBV28
clone size: NA
J gene: TRBJ2-5
CDR3 DNA: TGTGCCAGCAGTTTGGGTCTAGCGGGAGGAAACCAAGAGACCCAGTACTTC
CDR3 protein: CASSLGLAGGNQETQYF

D gene: TRBD2
V gene: TRBV5-1
clone size: NA
J gene: TRBJ2-7
CDR3 DNA: TGCGCCAGCAGCATTGGGACTAGCGGACCTTACGAGCAGTACTTC
CDR3 protein: CASSIGTSGPYEQYF

D gene: NA
V gene: TRBV19
clone size: NA
J gene: TRBJ2-2
CDR3 DNA: TGTGCCAGTAGTGCCGGACCCCGGACACAGAACACCGGGGAGCTGTTTTTT
CDR3 protein: CASSAGPRTQNTGELFF

D gene: TRBD2
V gene: TRBV7-9
clone size: NA
J gene: TRBJ2-1
CDR3 DNA: TGTGCCAGCAGCGCCGGGACTAGCGGGAGAAATGAGCAGTTCTTC
CDR3 protein: CASSAGTSGRNEQFF

D gene: NA
V gene: TRBV13
clone size: NA
J gene: TRBJ2-2
CDR3 DNA: TGTGCCAGCAGCTTAGCCAGGGGCACCGGGGAGCTGTTTTTT
CDR3 protein: CASSLARGTGELFF

D gene: NA
V gene: TRBV14
clone size: NA
J gene: TRBJ1-2
CDR3 DNA: TGTGCCAGCAGCCAGGTTCGGGGCTATGGCTACACCTTC
CDR3 protein: CASSQVRGYGYTF

D gene: NA
V gene: TRBV5-1
clone size: NA
J gene: TRBJ2-3
CDR3 DNA: TGCGCCAGCAGCTTGGGTAGCGTCAAGGCAGATACGCAGTATTTT
CDR3 protein: CASSLGSVKADTQYF

D gene: NA
V gene: TRBV28
clone size: NA
J gene: TRBJ2-2
CDR3 DNA: TGTGCCAGCAGCCCCCAGTCGGCTAGCGTAAACACCGGGGAGCTGTTTTTT
CDR3 protein: CASSPQSASVNTGELFF

D gene: TRBD1
V gene: TRBV15
clone size: NA
J gene: TRBJ2-7
CDR3 DNA: TGTGCCACCAGGAGCTCAGGACAGGGGGCGATCGAGCAGTACTTC
CDR3 protein: CATRSSGQGAIEQYF

D gene: NA
V gene: TRBV28
clone size: once
J gene: TRBJ2-5
CDR3 DNA: TGTGCCAGCAGTTTATACAGGGTGGAAGGCGAGACCCAGTACTTC
CDR3 protein: CASSLYRVEGETQYF

D gene: NA
V gene: TRBV18
clone size: few
J gene: TRBJ1-3
CDR3 DNA: TGTGCCAGCTCATACAACGGGGGGAGCTCTGGAAACACCATATATTTT
CDR3 protein: CASSYNGGSSGNTIYF

D gene: NA
V gene: TRBV5-4
clone size: many
J gene: TRBJ2-7
CDR3 DNA: TGTGCCAGCAGCTTGGCCACCCCCGAAATCTACGAGCAGTACTTC
CDR3 protein: CASSLATPEIYEQYF

D gene: TRBD2
V gene: TRBV10-2
clone size: NA
J gene: TRBJ2-7
CDR3 DNA: TGCGCCAGCAGGACGGGACTAGCGGGGACCTACGAGCAGTACTTC
CDR3 protein: CASRTGLAGTYEQYF

D gene: TRBD2
V gene: TRBV9
clone size: NA
J gene: TRBJ2-3
CDR3 DNA: TGTGCCAGCAGCGCTATGGGACTAGCGGGAGGGCCTGGGGCAGATACGCAGTATTTT
CDR3 protein: CASSAMGLAGGPGADTQYF

D gene: TRBD1
V gene: TRBV27
clone size: many
J gene: TRBJ1-1
CDR3 DNA: TGTGCCAGCATGCAGGGGGCCGGCACTGAAGCTTTCTTT
CDR3 protein: CASMQGAGTEAFF

D gene: TRBD2
V gene: TRBV7-3
clone size: NA
J gene: TRBJ2-5
CDR3 DNA: TGTGCCAGCAGCTTAAGGCCTAGCGGCCAAGAGACCCAGTACTTC
CDR3 protein: CASSLRPSGQETQYF